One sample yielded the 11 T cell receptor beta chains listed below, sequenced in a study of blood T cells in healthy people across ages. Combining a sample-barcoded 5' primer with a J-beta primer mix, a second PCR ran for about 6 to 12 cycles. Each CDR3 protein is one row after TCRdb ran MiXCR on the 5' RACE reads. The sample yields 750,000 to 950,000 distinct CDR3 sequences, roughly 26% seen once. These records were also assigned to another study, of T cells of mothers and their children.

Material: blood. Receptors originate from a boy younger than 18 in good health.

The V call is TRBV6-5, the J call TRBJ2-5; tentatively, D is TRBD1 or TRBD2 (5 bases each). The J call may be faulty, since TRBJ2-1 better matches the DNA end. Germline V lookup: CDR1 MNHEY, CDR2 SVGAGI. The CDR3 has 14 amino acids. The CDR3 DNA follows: TGTGCCAGCAGAACCGGGACCTACACTCTCCGGCAGTTCTTC. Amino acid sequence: CASRTGTYTLRQFF.

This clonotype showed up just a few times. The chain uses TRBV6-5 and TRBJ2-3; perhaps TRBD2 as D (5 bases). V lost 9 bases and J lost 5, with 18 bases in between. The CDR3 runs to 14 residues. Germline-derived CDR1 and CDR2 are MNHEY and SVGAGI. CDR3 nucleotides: TGTGCCAGTTCCGTGACGGGGTTGAAAGATACGCAGTATTTT. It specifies CASSVTGLKDTQYF.

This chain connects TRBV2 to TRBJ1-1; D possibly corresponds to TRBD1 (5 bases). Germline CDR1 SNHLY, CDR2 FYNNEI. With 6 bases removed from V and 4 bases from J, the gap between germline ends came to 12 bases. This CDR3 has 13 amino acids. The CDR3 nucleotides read TGTGCCAGCAGCGGGACGGCCGGCACTGAAGCTTTCTTT. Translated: CASSGTAGTEAFF.

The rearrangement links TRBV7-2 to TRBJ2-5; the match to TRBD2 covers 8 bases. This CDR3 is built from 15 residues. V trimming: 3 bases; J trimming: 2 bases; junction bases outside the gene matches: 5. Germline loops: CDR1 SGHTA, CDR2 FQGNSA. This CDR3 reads CASSFQRGPQETQYF. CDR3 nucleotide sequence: TGTGCCAGCAGCTTCCAGCGGGGGCCGCAAGAGACCCAGTACTTC.

The CDR3 sequence is CSAYHQLSSGVGQETQYF. CDR3 coding DNA: TGCAGTGCTTATCACCAGTTGTCTAGCGGGGTCGGCCAAGAGACCCAGTACTTC. The chain links TRBV20-1 to TRBJ2-5; 9 positions agree with TRBD2. The germline gives CDR1 DFQATT, CDR2 SNEGSKA (reference sequence). The V gene end was trimmed by 5 bases and the J gene end by 1 base; junction bases not matched to a gene: 17. This CDR3 has 18 residues.

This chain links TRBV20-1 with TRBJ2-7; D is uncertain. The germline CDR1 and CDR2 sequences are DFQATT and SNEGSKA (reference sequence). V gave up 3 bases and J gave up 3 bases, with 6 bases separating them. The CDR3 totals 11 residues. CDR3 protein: CSAREFYEQYF. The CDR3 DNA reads TGCAGTGCTAGGGAGTTCTACGAGCAGTACTTC.

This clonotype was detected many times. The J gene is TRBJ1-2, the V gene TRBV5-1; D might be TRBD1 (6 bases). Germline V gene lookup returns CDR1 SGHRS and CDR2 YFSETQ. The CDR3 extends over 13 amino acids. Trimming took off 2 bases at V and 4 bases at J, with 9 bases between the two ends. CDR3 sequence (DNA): TGCGCCAGCAGCTTTCAGGGGAGCTATGGCTACACCTTC. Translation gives CASSFQGSYGYTF. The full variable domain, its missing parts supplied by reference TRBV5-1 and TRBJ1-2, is KAGVTQTPRYLIKTRGQQVTLSCSPISGHRSVSWYQQTPGQGLQFLFEYFSETQRNKGNFPGRFSGRQFSNSRSEMNVSTLELGDSALYLCASSFQGSYGYTFGSGTRLTVV.

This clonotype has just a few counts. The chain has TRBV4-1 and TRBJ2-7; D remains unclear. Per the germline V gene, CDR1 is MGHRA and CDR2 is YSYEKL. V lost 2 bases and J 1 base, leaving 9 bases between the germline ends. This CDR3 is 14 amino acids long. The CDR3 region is CASSQSPLSYEQYF. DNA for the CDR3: TGCGCCAGCAGCCAATCCCCACTATCCTACGAGCAGTACTTC.

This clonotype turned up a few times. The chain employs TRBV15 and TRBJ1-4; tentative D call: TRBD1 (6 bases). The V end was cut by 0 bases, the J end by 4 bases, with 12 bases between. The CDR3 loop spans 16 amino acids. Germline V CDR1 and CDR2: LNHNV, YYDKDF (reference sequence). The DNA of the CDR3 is TGTGCCACCAGCAGAGATCATGGCAGGGGTAATGAAAAACTGTTTTTT. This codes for CATSRDHGRGNEKLFF.

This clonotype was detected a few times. The CDR3 loop is CASSQGGTGKETQYF. The CDR3 DNA reads TGCGCCAGCAGCCAAGGCGGGACAGGGAAAGAGACCCAGTACTTC. This sequence joins TRBV4-1 and TRBJ2-5; 9 nucleotides match TRBD1. J gave up 3 bases and V 1 base, and 3 bases lay outside the gene matches. In germline, CDR1 is MGHRA, CDR2 YSYEKL. The CDR3 runs to 15 residues.

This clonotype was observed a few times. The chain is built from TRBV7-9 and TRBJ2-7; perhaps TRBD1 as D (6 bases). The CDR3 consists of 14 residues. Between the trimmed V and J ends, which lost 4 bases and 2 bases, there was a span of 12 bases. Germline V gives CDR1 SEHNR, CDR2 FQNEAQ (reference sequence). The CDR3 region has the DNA TGTGCCAGCAGCTCAGGGGCGCATCCCTACGAGCAGTACTTC. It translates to CASSSGAHPYEQYF.